One sample yielded the 28 T cell receptor beta chains listed below, sequenced in a study of blood T cell repertoires in COVID-19. Method: immunoSEQ multiplex PCR; TCRdb's copy keeps in-frame clones and lacks some. Counted here are 200,000 to 250,000 clones, roughly four fifths occurring once; the ten biggest clones make up about 9%. Sequenced input: PBMCs or T cells enriched from blood (not recorded which). The receptors were sampled from a man aged 35 to 55 who had recovered from COVID-19.

This clone was found a few times. The chain joins TRBV18 to TRBJ1-2; TRBD1 matches 8 bases. Germline V gives CDR1 KGHSH, CDR2 LQKENI. Unmatched junction bases numbered 9, after V lost 5 bases and J lost 4 bases. CDR3 length: 15 amino acids. The CDR3 nucleotides read TGTGCCAGCTCATCGAACCCAGGGGGCGTCTATGGCTACACCTTC. Its protein is CASSSNPGGVYGYTF.

This clone was picked up a small number of times. This chain joins TRBV9 and TRBJ1-6, with D unresolved. CDR3 size: 12 residues. Germline CDR1 and CDR2: SGDLS and YYNGEE. Trimming took 3 bases from V and 6 from J, leaving 4 bases between them. The CDR3 DNA reads TGTGCCAGCAGCGCTATTAATTCACCCCTCCACTTT. Its protein is CASSAINSPLHF.

The rearrangement links TRBV6-1 to TRBJ1-2, with D perhaps TRBD1 (5 bases). From germline, CDR1 is MNHNS and CDR2 SASEGT. The CDR3 extends over 14 amino acids. Trimming took off 3 bases at V and 2 bases at J, with 10 bases between the two ends. The CDR3 protein is CASSDSGRNYGYTF. In DNA form, the CDR3 reads TGTGCCAGCAGTGATTCAGGGCGGAACTATGGCTACACCTTC.

The chain uses TRBV9 and TRBJ1-1; 7 bases line up with TRBD1. The germline CDR1 and CDR2 sequences are SGDLS and YYNGEE. This CDR3 spans 16 amino acids. Germline trimming cut 3 bases from V and 4 bases from J; bases unmatched to any gene: 12. CDR3 in amino acids: CASSATGQASITEAFF. Written as DNA, the CDR3 is TGTGCCAGCAGCGCCACCGGACAGGCGAGTATCACTGAAGCTTTCTTT.

The chain combines TRBV9 with TRBJ2-7; 7 nucleotides match TRBD2. CDR1 is SGDLS, CDR2 YYNGEE, per germline. The J segment lost 3 bases and the V segment lost 4 bases, leaving 7 bases of the junction unmatched. The CDR3 runs 14 residues. This CDR3 is CASSPKGLHYEQYF. Written as DNA, the CDR3 is TGTGCCAGCAGCCCAAAGGGACTACACTACGAGCAGTACTTC.

Concerning this clone: Additional DNA sequences in this sample encode the identical CDR3. The chain combines TRBV2 with TRBJ1-5, with D hard to call. V lost 2 bases and J 2 bases, leaving 7 bases between the germline ends. This CDR3 spans 14 amino acids. Germline CDR1 is SNHLY and CDR2 is FYNNEI. CDR3 amino acids: CASSEFGGNQPQHF. CDR3 in DNA: TGTGCCAGCAGTGAATTCGGGGGCAATCAGCCCCAGCATTTT.

The gene calls are TRBV5-1 and TRBJ2-2; TRBD1 might be the D (6 bases). The CDR3 has 15 amino acids. CDR1 and CDR2 (germline): SGHRS, YFSETQ. Trimming stripped 0 bases from V and 3 bases from J, with 9 bases between. The CDR3 nucleotides read TGCGCCAGCAGCTTGGGCAGGGGAGACACCGGGGAGCTGTTTTTT. It encodes CASSLGRGDTGELFF. The full variable domain, its missing parts supplied by reference TRBV5-1 and TRBJ2-2, is KAGVTQTPRYLIKTRGQQVTLSCSPISGHRSVSWYQQTPGQGLQFLFEYFSETQRNKGNFPGRFSGRQFSNSRSEMNVSTLELGDSALYLCASSLGRGDTGELFFGEGSRLTVL.

The CDR3 is CASSPRTSGGETQYF. CDR3 nucleotides: TGTGCCAGTAGTCCCAGGACTAGCGGGGGCGAGACCCAGTACTTC. This rearrangement joins TRBV19 to TRBJ2-5, with 13 positions matching TRBD2. Germline CDR1 reads LNHDA; CDR2 reads SQIVND (reference sequence). With 5 bases clipped from V and 5 bases from J, the junction kept 5 bases outside the gene matches. The CDR3 consists of 15 residues. Supplemented by reference TRBV19 and TRBJ2-5, the full variable domain reads DGGITQSPKYLFRKEGQNVTLSCEQNLNHDAMYWYRQDPGQGLRLIYYSQIVNDFQKGDIAEGYSVSREKKESFPLTVTSAQKNPTAFYLCASSPRTSGGETQYFGPGTRLLVL.

The chain carries TRBV10-3 and TRBJ1-5, with 7 positions matching TRBD1. Germline V gene sequence: CDR1 ENHRY, CDR2 SYGVKD. V gave up 0 bases and J gave up 9 bases; unmatched junction bases: 11. The CDR3 is made up of 16 amino acids. CDR3 DNA sequence: TGTGCCATCAGTGAGTCGATGAGGGGGCAGGGGATGCCCCAGCATTTT. Amino acids: CAISESMRGQGMPQHF.

This chain links TRBV7-2 with TRBJ2-4, with 7 positions matching TRBD2. Trimming at V came to 2 bases and at J to 8 bases, leaving 6 bases not matched to a gene. CDR3 size: 14 residues. Germline CDR1 is SGHTA and CDR2 is FQGNSA. CDR3 DNA: TGTGCCAGCAGCTTATCCAGCGGGAAGGACATTCAGTACTTC. Translation: CASSLSSGKDIQYF.

This clone was detected only once. This chain joins TRBV6-1 and TRBJ1-4; D might be TRBD1 (5 bases). CDR1 MNHNS and CDR2 SASEGT come from the germline V gene. The CDR3 is made up of 15 amino acids. Trimming left V 1 base short and J 7 bases short, with 13 bases between. The CDR3 region has the DNA TGTGCCAGCAGTGAAGTTGAAATAAGGGGTGAAAAACTGTTTTTT. Translating gives CASSEVEIRGEKLFF.

CDR3 residues: CASEDRSNQPQHF. DNA of the CDR3: TGTGCCAGTGAAGACAGAAGCAATCAGCCCCAGCATTTT. J is TRBJ1-5 and V is TRBV19, with a weak D call TRBD1 (5 bases). The V end was cut by 8 bases, the J end by 1 base, with 9 bases between. This CDR3 spans 13 amino acids. Germline V gene sequence: CDR1 LNHDA, CDR2 SQIVND (reference sequence).

There are a few counts of this clone. This rearrangement joins TRBV20-1 to TRBJ1-4; D is uncertain. This CDR3 is 11 amino acids long. V was cut by 4 bases and J by 8 bases, with 8 bases left in between. Germline CDR1 and CDR2: DFQATT and SNEGSKA (reference sequence). The CDR3 sequence: CSAKRREKLFF. CDR3 nucleotide sequence: TGCAGTGCTAAGAGGAGAGAAAAACTGTTTTTT.

This clone appeared a single time. This chain links TRBV5-1 with TRBJ2-3; no reliable D call. V was cut by 0 bases and J by 2 bases, with 13 bases left in between. The CDR3 is 16 residues long. Germline lookup yields CDR1 SGHRS and CDR2 YFSETQ. The CDR3 here is CASSLALGTFTDTQYF. The CDR3 DNA sequence: TGCGCCAGCAGCTTGGCCCTGGGCACCTTCACAGATACGCAGTATTTT.

Ten or more counts support this clone. This chain joins TRBV4-1 and TRBJ1-2; 7 bases align to TRBD1. The CDR3 contains 13 residues. V lost 0 bases and J lost 12; bases outside the gene matches: 7. CDR1 MGHRA and CDR2 YSYEKL come from the germline V gene. CDR3 loop: CASSQDLPRGNTF. CDR3 DNA: TGCGCCAGCAGCCAAGACCTCCCCAGGGGGAACACCTTC.

The chain couples TRBV25-1 to TRBJ1-2; 8 bases line up with TRBD1. Germline CDR1 reads MGHDK; CDR2 reads SYGVNS. Germline trimming cut 6 bases from V and 1 base from J; bases unmatched to any gene: 4. The CDR3 loop spans 14 amino acids. The CDR3 DNA reads as TGTGCCAGCAGACAGACAGGGGTTAACTATGGCTACACCTTC. This encodes CASRQTGVNYGYTF.

This sequence joins TRBV6-4 and TRBJ1-2, with 9 positions matching TRBD1. This CDR3 has 18 amino acids. The V gene's germline CDR1 is MRHNA and CDR2 SNTAGT. V lost 6 bases, J lost 2 bases, and 16 bases stayed unmatched. This chain's CDR3 is CASSPEWGGQGENYGYTF. Here the CDR3 DNA reads TGTGCCAGCAGCCCTGAATGGGGGGGACAGGGCGAAAACTATGGCTACACCTTC.

This chain links TRBV5-1 with TRBJ2-5; D may be TRBD1 (6 bases). This CDR3 spans 13 amino acids. Trimming removed 5 bases from V and 4 bases from J, with 12 bases in between. CDR1 SGHRS and CDR2 YFSETQ come from the germline V gene. CDR3 DNA sequence: TGCGCCAGCAGTTTACAGGGTAGAGAGACCCAGTACTTC. Residues: CASSLQGRETQYF. The full variable domain, completed using reference TRBV5-1 and TRBJ2-5, is KAGVTQTPRYLIKTRGQQVTLSCSPISGHRSVSWYQQTPGQGLQFLFEYFSETQRNKGNFPGRFSGRQFSNSRSEMNVSTLELGDSALYLCASSLQGRETQYFGPGTRLLVL.

This chain uses TRBV18 with TRBJ2-6, with TRBD1 matching over 9 bases. The CDR3 is 16 residues long. Germline V gene data show CDR1 as KGHSH and CDR2 as LQKENI. J lost 2 bases, V lost 8 bases, and 7 bases had no gene match. Written as DNA, the CDR3 is TGTGCCAGCGCACAGGGGGCCGGTACTGGGGCCAACGTCCTGACTTTC. Encoded protein: CASAQGAGTGANVLTF. Full variable domain (outside the CDR3, taken from reference TRBV18 and TRBJ2-6): NAGVMQNPRHLVRRRGQEARLRCSPMKGHSHVYWYRQLPEEGLKFMVYLQKENIIDESGMPKERFSAEFPKEGPSILRIQQVVRGDSAAYFCASAQGAGTGANVLTFGAGSRLTVL.

This chain connects TRBV6-5 to TRBJ2-2, with D maybe TRBD1 (5 bases). V gave up 0 bases and J gave up 3 bases, with 8 bases separating them. There are 15 residues in the CDR3. The germline gives CDR1 MNHEY, CDR2 SVGAGI. CDR3: CASSYSLGDTGELFF. CDR3 sequence (DNA): TGTGCCAGCAGTTACTCTTTAGGGGACACCGGGGAGCTGTTTTTT.

In its sample, this clone was seen many times. The chain has TRBV6-5 and TRBJ2-2; D possibly corresponds to TRBD1 (5 bases). This CDR3 spans 16 amino acids. The germline gives CDR1 MNHEY, CDR2 SVGAGI. V was cut by 0 bases and J by 0 bases, with 8 bases left in between. CDR3: CASSYSGPPNTGELFF. The CDR3 coding sequence is TGTGCCAGCAGTTACTCGGGGCCCCCGAACACCGGGGAGCTGTTTTTT.

V gene TRBV6-5 combines with J gene TRBJ1-2, with no clear D. V lost 7 bases, J lost 10 bases, and 16 bases lay in between. CDR3 size: 12 residues. CDR1 and CDR2 (germline): MNHEY, SVGAGI. The CDR3 nucleotides read TGTGCCAGCACCTCCTTTCGAAGCGACTACACCTTC. Its protein is CASTSFRSDYTF.

V is TRBV7-7 and J is TRBJ2-5; the D gene is possibly TRBD1 (6 bases). V lost 2 bases and J 2 bases, leaving 12 bases between the germline ends. Looked up from germline, CDR1 is SSHAT and CDR2 is FNYEAQ (reference sequence). The CDR3 is 15 amino acids. The CDR3 reads CASSLTTGRQETQYF. Written as DNA, the CDR3 is TGTGCCAGCAGCTTAACGACAGGAAGGCAAGAGACCCAGTACTTC.

The chain links TRBV5-1 to TRBJ1-4; tentatively, D is TRBD1 (6 bases). In germline, CDR1 is SGHRS, CDR2 YFSETQ. CDR3 length: 17 residues. V was shortened by 3 bases and J by 8 bases, with 23 bases between the two germline ends. The CDR3 here is CASSWRVRTAQGEKLFF. CDR3 nucleotide sequence: TGCGCCAGCAGCTGGCGAGTCAGGACCGCCCAGGGGGAAAAACTGTTTTTT.

A single count supports this clone. This chain uses TRBV6-2 or TRBV6-3 with TRBJ2-7; D is unclear. V was shortened by 6 bases and J by 6 bases, with 18 bases between the two germline ends. The germline CDR1 and CDR2 sequences are MNHEY and SVGEGT. This CDR3 region has 14 residues. The CDR3 DNA reads TGTGCCAGCAGCCGCACTCCCCCTCGCGGCGAGCAGTACTTC. Translating it yields CASSRTPPRGEQYF.

This chain uses TRBV6-6 with TRBJ2-3; 9 positions match TRBD2. In germline, CDR1 is MNHNY, CDR2 SVGAGI (reference sequence). Germline trimming cut 2 bases from V and 6 bases from J; bases unmatched to any gene: 6. The CDR3 extends over 15 amino acids. For the CDR3, the DNA is TGTGCCAGCAGTTACCAGAGCGGGAGGCAGGATACGCAGTATTTT. It yields the protein CASSYQSGRQDTQYF.

J is TRBJ1-2 and V is TRBV5-4; 10 bases map to TRBD1. This CDR3 region has 16 residues. The V gene end was trimmed by 4 bases and the J gene end by 7 bases; junction bases not matched to a gene: 13. CDR1 is SGHNT and CDR2 is YYREEE in the germline V gene (reference sequence). The CDR3 region has the DNA TGTGCCAGCAGCAAGGTCCGGGACAGGGGATCGCGTGGCTACACCTTC. It translates to CASSKVRDRGSRGYTF.

The chain uses TRBV19 and TRBJ2-7; TRBD1 aligns across 9 bases. The length of the CDR3 is 16 residues. Trimming cost V 3 bases and J 1 base; bases outside gene matches: 7. CDR1 and CDR2 (germline): LNHDA, SQIVND (reference sequence). In DNA, the CDR3 is TGTGCCAGTAGTATTAGAGAGACAGGGGGATCCTACGAGCAGTACTTC. Translated: CASSIRETGGSYEQYF.